A single sample is the source of the 5 T cell receptor beta chains below, sequenced in a study of shared clonotypes between healthy human individuals. Sequencing used immunoSEQ multiplex PCR; TCRdb keeps in-frame clones, though not all of them. The table shows around 2,000,000 clones, with over 85% occurring only once. Terminally differentiated effector memory CD45RA+ cells were excluded from the naive CD8 cells, which were CD45RO-negative and positively selected for CCR7. Specimen: naive CD8+ T cells sorted from blood. These receptors all come from a man in his late teens or twenties in good health.

The chain has TRBV28 and TRBJ1-5, with D perhaps TRBD1 (6 bases). The CDR3 is 13 amino acids. Trimming removed 6 bases at V and 6 bases at J, with 12 bases between. CDR1 MDHEN and CDR2 SYDVKM come from the germline V gene. CDR3 in amino acids: CASRLQGSQPQHF. DNA for the CDR3: TGTGCCAGCAGACTACAGGGCTCTCAGCCCCAGCATTTT.

The chain uses TRBV6-1 and TRBJ1-1; D is possibly TRBD1 (5 bases). Germline V gene lookup returns CDR1 MNHNS and CDR2 SASEGT. The germline V and J ends were trimmed by 6 bases and 3 bases, with 14 bases remaining between them. The CDR3 runs to 14 residues. The CDR3 spells CASSASGADTEAFF. CDR3 nucleotides: TGTGCCAGCAGCGCTAGTGGGGCCGACACTGAAGCTTTCTTT.

DNA for the CDR3: TGCAGCGTTGAAGCGCCCTTTGGGGAGACCCAGTACTTC. Protein sequence: CSVEAPFGETQYF. The chain carries TRBV29-1 and TRBJ2-5; no reliable D call. The length of the CDR3 is 13 residues. Germline V gives CDR1 SQVTM, CDR2 ANQGSEA. V lost 1 base to trimming and J lost 5 bases, with 11 bases between them. The variable domain in full, completed from reference TRBV29-1 and TRBJ2-5, reads SAVISQKPSRDICQRGTSLTIQCQVDSQVTMMFWYRQQPGQSLTLIATANQGSEATYESGFVIDKFPISRPNLTFSTLTVSNMSPEDSSIYLCSVEAPFGETQYFGPGTRLLVL.

CDR3 in amino acids: CASRPNRDTAYGYTF. In nucleotides, the CDR3 is TGCGCCAGCAGACCTAATCGGGACACCGCTTATGGCTACACCTTC. V is TRBV5-1 and J is TRBJ1-2; possible D gene TRBD1, 6 bases. V lost 5 bases and J lost 5, with 19 bases in between. Germline values: CDR1 SGHRS, CDR2 YFSETQ. The CDR3 is made up of 15 amino acids.

The chain couples TRBV4-1 to TRBJ1-6, with D possibly TRBD1 on 5 matching bases. The germline V and J ends were trimmed by 3 bases and 3 bases, with 15 bases remaining between them. The CDR3 runs to 17 residues. Germline CDR1 and CDR2: MGHRA and YSYEKL. The CDR3: CASSHPFRGDYNSPLHF. CDR3 DNA sequence: TGCGCCAGCAGCCACCCCTTCCGGGGGGACTATAATTCACCCCTCCACTTT.